This T cell receptor (beta chain) was identified during a study of metastatic and nonmetastatic thyroid tumors. Patients were all untreated before their thyroid surgery. Looked up from germline, CDR1 is SGHTA and CDR2 is FQGTGA. The CDR3 length is 14 residues. V was pared by 8 bases and J by 2 bases, with 13 bases between. TCRdb re-clonotyped the PCR reads through MiXCR. Seen here are some 9,900 clones, about 30% observed once, and the top ten hold 4.8%. This clone is medium-sized within its sample. The J gene is TRBJ2-1, the V gene TRBV7-3; D gene uncertain. Sequenced sample: tumor tissue. This TCR came from a female donor with papillary thyroid cancer or a benign thyroid nodule (not recorded which). Some clones in this sample may be carry-over from other donors' samples. DNA of the CDR3: TGTGCCAGCGGTCATCTAGGAGCCTACAATGAGCAGTTCTTC. This codes for CASGHLGAYNEQFF.